Shown below are 22 T cell receptor beta chains from a single sample sequenced in a study of cytomegalovirus exposure and HLA in healthy donors. 60 Vbeta and 13 Jbeta primers were used in PCR. TCRdb's copy holds only in-frame clones and misses some; the assay was immunoSEQ multiplex PCR. Here the sample spans approximately 61,000 clones, under 85% being singletons. Sequencing was carried out using PBMCs. These receptors were obtained from a man aged 50 to 60 in good health and CMV-seropositive.

The CDR3 loop is CASSTLGLAGVGETQYF. The DNA for the CDR3 is TGTGCCAGCAGCACACTGGGACTAGCGGGAGTGGGAGAGACCCAGTACTTC. The rearrangement joins TRBV7-9 to TRBJ2-5; 14 nucleotides match TRBD2. Germline CDR1 and CDR2: SEHNR and FQNEAQ (reference sequence). The V and J ends lost 5 bases and 4 bases, in that order; junction bases with no gene match: 9. The CDR3 contains 17 residues.

The chain couples TRBV7-2 to TRBJ1-1, with D hard to call. CDR1 and CDR2 (germline): SGHTA, FQGNSA. This CDR3 is 15 amino acids long. V was pared by 4 bases and J by 1 base, with 13 bases between. CDR3 sequence reads: CASSSTDRGNTEAFF. For the CDR3, the DNA is TGTGCCAGCAGCTCGACCGACCGGGGGAACACTGAAGCTTTCTTT.

This chain connects TRBV13 to TRBJ2-2; D gene unclear. The CDR3 extends over 13 amino acids. Trimming shortened V by 5 bases and J by 1 base, and 5 bases separated the two germline ends. Per germline, CDR1 PRHDT and CDR2 FYEKMQ (reference sequence). The CDR3 DNA is TGTGCCAGCAGCATCGGGAACACCGGGGAGCTGTTTTTT. Translated: CASSIGNTGELFF. Full variable domain (rest looked up from reference TRBV13 and TRBJ2-2): AAGVIQSPRHLIKEKRETATLKCYPIPRHDTVYWYQQGPGQDPQFLISFYEKMQSDKGSIPDRFSAQQFSDYHSELNMSSLELGDSALYFCASSIGNTGELFFGEGSRLTVL.

This clone was seen once. The chain has TRBV19 and TRBJ2-2; 7 bases align to TRBD1. Germline lookup yields CDR1 LNHDA and CDR2 SQIVND (reference sequence). The CDR3 totals 13 residues. V trimming: 9 bases; J trimming: 3 bases; junction bases outside the gene matches: 4. This chain's CDR3 is CASRDSDTGELFF. CDR3 bases: TGTGCCAGCCGGGACAGTGACACCGGGGAGCTGTTTTTT.

The chain joins TRBV19 to TRBJ2-5, with TRBD1 identical over 7 bases. This CDR3 spans 14 amino acids. V was pared by 10 bases and J by 5 bases, with 13 bases of the junction left unmatched. CDR1 and CDR2 (germline): LNHDA, SQIVND (reference sequence). CDR3 protein: CATRDSRNFETQYF. The CDR3 nucleotides read TGTGCCACCAGGGACAGTAGGAACTTCGAGACCCAGTACTTC.

The V gene is TRBV5-5, the J gene TRBJ1-2, with no clear D. This CDR3 is 14 amino acids long. V gave up 4 bases and J gave up 3 bases, with 13 bases separating them. Germline V CDR1 and CDR2: SGHKS, YYEKEE (reference sequence). The DNA for the CDR3 is TGTGCCAGCAGCCACCCACTCCGGGACTATGGCTACACCTTC. Its protein product is CASSHPLRDYGYTF.

The chain is built from TRBV6-1 and TRBJ2-5, with D possibly matching TRBD1 (6 bases). Germline V lookup: CDR1 MNHNS, CDR2 SASEGT. The CDR3 sequence is 13 residues long. V was trimmed by 6 bases and J by 7 bases, leaving 15 bases between them. This CDR3 reads CASRDRGGGTQYF. DNA of the CDR3: TGTGCCAGCAGGGACAGAGGTGGAGGGACCCAGTACTTC.

The rearrangement joins TRBV4-1 to TRBJ1-3, with D possibly matching TRBD1 (6 bases). This CDR3 spans 17 amino acids. V gave up 1 base and J gave up 7 bases, with 20 bases separating them. The germline gives CDR1 MGHRA, CDR2 YSYEKL. In DNA form, the CDR3 reads TGCGCCAGCAGCCAAGCCCCCCGGGGGGCAATGGAGAACACCATATATTTT. Its translation is CASSQAPRGAMENTIYF.

J is TRBJ2-1 and V is TRBV7-6; 10 nucleotides match TRBD2. This CDR3 spans 18 amino acids. J was trimmed by 2 bases and V by 1 base; bases with no gene match: 8. Per the germline V gene, CDR1 is SGHVS and CDR2 is FNYEAQ. As DNA, the CDR3 is TGTGCCAGCAGCTTAGTACGCCCCAGCGGGAGGGCCTACAATGAGCAGTTCTTC. Translation: CASSLVRPSGRAYNEQFF.

This chain links TRBV18 with TRBJ1-2; 9 bases match TRBD1. This CDR3 has 16 residues. Germline V gives CDR1 KGHSH, CDR2 LQKENI. J gave up 4 bases and V 3 bases, and 9 bases lay outside the gene matches. CDR3 DNA sequence: TGTGCCAGCTCACCGTTGACAGGGGGGGAGGCCTATGGCTACACCTTC. Amino acid sequence: CASSPLTGGEAYGYTF.

Only a few counts were recorded for this clone. This chain connects TRBV4-2 to TRBJ1-4; a weak D match, TRBD1 (5 bases). Germline V gene sequence: CDR1 LGHNA, CDR2 YNFKEQ. V lost 4 bases to trimming and J lost 8 bases, with 14 bases between them. The CDR3 spans 14 residues. CDR3 protein: CASSPFSGDEKLFF. The CDR3 DNA reads TGTGCCAGCAGCCCCTTTTCGGGGGACGAAAAACTGTTTTTT.

Regarding this clone: One end of the junction is discordant with germline, which a read error may explain. The chain links TRBV27 to TRBJ2-7; TRBD2 matches 10 bases. From germline, CDR1 is MNHEY and CDR2 SMNVEV (reference sequence). This CDR3 region has 14 residues. The CDR3 here is CASSSTSGPYEQDF. The CDR3 DNA reads as TGTGCCAGCTCCTCGACTAGCGGGCCTTATGAGCAGGACTTC.

V is TRBV7-3 and J is TRBJ2-1; D is perhaps TRBD2 (7 bases). Per the germline V gene, CDR1 is SGHTA and CDR2 is FQGTGA. V shed 5 bases and J shed 5 bases, with 19 bases lying between them. The CDR3 runs 16 residues. In DNA form, the CDR3 reads TGTGCCAGCAGCCCCGGGGGGCTAGCAGAGAACAATGAGCAGTTCTTC. Translation gives CASSPGGLAENNEQFF.

The chain uses TRBV5-1 and TRBJ2-7; 12 bases line up with TRBD2. The junction had 6 bases not matched to a gene; V was cut back by 0 bases and J by 5 bases. Germline lookup yields CDR1 SGHRS and CDR2 YFSETQ. The CDR3 runs 16 residues. The chain's CDR3 is CASSLEVRTSGDEQYF. CDR3 DNA: TGCGCCAGCAGCTTGGAGGTCCGGACTAGCGGGGACGAGCAGTACTTC.

The table lists this clone with a count of one. The chain employs TRBV7-3 and TRBJ2-2; TRBD1 matches 9 bases. Trimming cost V 6 bases and J 2 bases; bases outside gene matches: 4. This CDR3 comprises 15 residues. Germline V gives CDR1 SGHTA, CDR2 FQGTGA. For the CDR3, the DNA is TGTGCCAGCAGATCGGACAGGGGTAACACCGGGGAGCTGTTTTTT. This encodes CASRSDRGNTGELFF.

This clone has more than one count but fewer than ten. This rearrangement joins TRBV28 to TRBJ1-4, with D perhaps matching TRBD1 (5 bases). V lost 2 bases to trimming and J lost 7 bases, with 17 bases between them. Germline-derived CDR1 and CDR2 are MDHEN and SYDVKM. CDR3 size: 16 residues. The CDR3 region has the DNA TGTGCCAGCAGTTTAGTGTTCGGCGCAGGGCGTGAAAAACTGTTTTTT. Amino acids: CASSLVFGAGREKLFF.

This chain joins TRBV27 and TRBJ1-1; D is perhaps TRBD1 (6 bases). The V end was cut by 5 bases, the J end by 1 base, with 8 bases between. The length of the CDR3 is 13 residues. CDR1 MNHEY and CDR2 SMNVEV come from the germline V gene (reference sequence). The CDR3 DNA is TGTGCCAGCAGTGGGGGCACGAACACTGAAGCTTTCTTT. Translation gives CASSGGTNTEAFF.

This clone has a handful of counts. The chain joins TRBV4-2 to TRBJ2-2; tentative D call: TRBD2 (7 bases). The CDR3 is made up of 18 amino acids. Germline assignment: CDR1 LGHNA and CDR2 YNFKEQ. V lost 0 bases to trimming and J lost 5 bases, with 19 bases between them. The CDR3 nucleotides are TGTGCCAGCAGCCAAGATCAGAGGGGGGAGGGCCATACCGGGGAGCTGTTTTTT. Its translation is CASSQDQRGEGHTGELFF.

J is TRBJ2-5 and V is TRBV7-9, with 15 bases that match TRBD2. This CDR3 spans 16 amino acids. J gave up 5 bases and V 2 bases, and 3 bases lay outside the gene matches. CDR1 and CDR2 (germline): SEHNR, FQNEAQ (reference sequence). The CDR3 sequence is CASSLPGTSGRETQYF. The CDR3 nucleotides are TGTGCCAGCAGCTTACCCGGGACTAGCGGGAGGGAGACCCAGTACTTC.

The J gene is TRBJ2-7, the V gene TRBV5-1; 10 nucleotides align to TRBD2. Germline V lookup: CDR1 SGHRS, CDR2 YFSETQ. The CDR3 is 14 residues long. With V trimmed by 0 bases and J by 5 bases, 2 bases remained unmatched. Here the CDR3 reads CASSLGSGRDEQYF. CDR3 bases: TGCGCCAGCAGCTTGGGCAGCGGGAGGGACGAGCAGTACTTC.

The chain joins TRBV6-1 to TRBJ1-5; 10 bases agree with TRBD1. This CDR3 is built from 18 residues. Per the germline V gene, CDR1 is MNHNS and CDR2 is SASEGT. The ends lost 4 bases at V and 3 bases at J; junction bases unmatched: 12. The CDR3 spells CASSGSQPGTGVNQPQHF. As DNA, the CDR3 is TGTGCCAGCAGTGGAAGTCAACCCGGGACAGGGGTCAATCAGCCCCAGCATTTT.

This sequence joins TRBV7-2 and TRBJ2-1, with 8 bases aligning to TRBD2. V lost 1 base, J lost 7 bases, and 6 bases stayed unmatched. The CDR3 sequence is 15 residues long. In germline, CDR1 is SGHTA, CDR2 FQGNSA. As DNA, the CDR3 is TGTGCCAGCAGCTTAGGCGGGAGCGGGGGTAATGAGCAGTTCTTC. Protein product: CASSLGGSGGNEQFF.